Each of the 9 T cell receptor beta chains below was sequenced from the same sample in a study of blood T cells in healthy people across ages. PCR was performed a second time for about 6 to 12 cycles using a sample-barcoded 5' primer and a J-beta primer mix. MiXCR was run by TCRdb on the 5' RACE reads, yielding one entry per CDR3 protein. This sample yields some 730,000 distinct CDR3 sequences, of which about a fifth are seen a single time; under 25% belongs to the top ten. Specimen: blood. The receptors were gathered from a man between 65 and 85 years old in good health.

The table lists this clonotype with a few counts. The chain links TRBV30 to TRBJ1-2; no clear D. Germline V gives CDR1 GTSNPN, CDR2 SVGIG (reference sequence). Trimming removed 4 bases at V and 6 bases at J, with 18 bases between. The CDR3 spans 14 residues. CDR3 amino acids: CAWIPGLAGDGYTF. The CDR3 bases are TGTGCCTGGATCCCCGGCTTGGCTGGGGATGGCTACACCTTC.

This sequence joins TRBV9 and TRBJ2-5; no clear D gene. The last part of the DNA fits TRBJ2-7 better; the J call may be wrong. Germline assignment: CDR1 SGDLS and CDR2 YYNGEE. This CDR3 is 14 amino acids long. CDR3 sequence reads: CASSVTGSLSEQYF. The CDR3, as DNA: TGTGCCAGCAGCGTAACCGGATCCCTCTCCGAGCAGTACTTC.

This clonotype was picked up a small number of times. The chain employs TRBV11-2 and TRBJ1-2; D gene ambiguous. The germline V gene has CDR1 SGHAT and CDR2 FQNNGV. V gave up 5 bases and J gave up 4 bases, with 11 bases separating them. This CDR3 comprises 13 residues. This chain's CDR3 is CASSPDPGYGYTF. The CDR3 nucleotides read TGTGCCAGCAGCCCAGATCCGGGCTATGGCTACACCTTC.

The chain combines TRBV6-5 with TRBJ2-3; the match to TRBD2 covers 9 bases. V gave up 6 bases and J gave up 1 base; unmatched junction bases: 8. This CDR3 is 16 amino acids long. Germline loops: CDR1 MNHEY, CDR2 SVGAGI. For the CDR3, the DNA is TGTGCCAGCAGACCCGGACTAGCGCGAGGCACAGATACGCAGTATTTT. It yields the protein CASRPGLARGTDTQYF.

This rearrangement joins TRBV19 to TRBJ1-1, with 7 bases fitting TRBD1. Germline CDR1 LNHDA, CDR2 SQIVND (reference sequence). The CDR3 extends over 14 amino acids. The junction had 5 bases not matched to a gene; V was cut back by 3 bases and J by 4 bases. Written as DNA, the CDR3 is TGTGCCAGTAGTATCAGTCAGGGGGGCACTGAAGCTTTCTTT. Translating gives CASSISQGGTEAFF.

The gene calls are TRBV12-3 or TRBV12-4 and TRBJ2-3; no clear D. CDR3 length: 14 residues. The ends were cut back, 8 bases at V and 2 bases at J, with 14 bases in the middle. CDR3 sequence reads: CASLSEFATDTQYF. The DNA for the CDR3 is TGTGCCAGCCTCTCAGAATTTGCCACAGATACGCAGTATTTT.

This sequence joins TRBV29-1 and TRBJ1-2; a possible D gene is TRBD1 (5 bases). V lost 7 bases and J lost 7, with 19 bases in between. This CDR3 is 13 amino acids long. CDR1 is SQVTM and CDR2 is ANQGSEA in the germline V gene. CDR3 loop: CSAERDGDAGYTF. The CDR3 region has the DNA TGCAGCGCCGAGCGGGACGGGGACGCTGGCTACACCTTC.

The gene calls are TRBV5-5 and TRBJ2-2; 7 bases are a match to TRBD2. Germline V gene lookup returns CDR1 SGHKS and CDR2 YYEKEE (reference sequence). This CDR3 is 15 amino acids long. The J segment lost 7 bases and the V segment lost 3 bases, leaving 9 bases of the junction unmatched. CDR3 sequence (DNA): TGTGCCAGCAGCTCCCGCGGGAGTAAATTCGGGGAGCTGTTTTTT. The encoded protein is CASSSRGSKFGELFF. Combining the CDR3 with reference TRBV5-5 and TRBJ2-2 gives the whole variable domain DAGVTQSPTHLIKTRGQQVTLRCSPISGHKSVSWYQQVLGQGPQFIFQYYEKEERGRGNFPDRFSARQFPNYSSELNVNALLLGDSALYLCASSSRGSKFGELFFGEGSRLTVL.

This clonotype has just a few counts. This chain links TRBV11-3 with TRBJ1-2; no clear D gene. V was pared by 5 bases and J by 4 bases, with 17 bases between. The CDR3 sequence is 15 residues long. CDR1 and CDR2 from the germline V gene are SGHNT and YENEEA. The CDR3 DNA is TGTGCCAGCAGCCCTAGAGGTGGGAGAACCTATGGCTACACCTTC. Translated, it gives CASSPRGGRTYGYTF. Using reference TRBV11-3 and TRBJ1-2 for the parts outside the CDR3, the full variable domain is EAGVVQSPRYKIIEKKQPVAFWCNPISGHNTLYWYLQNLGQGPELLIRYENEEAVDDSQLPKDRFSAERLKGVDSTLKIQPAELGDSAVYLCASSPRGGRTYGYTFGSGTRLTVV.